This note documents a single TCR beta chain sequence. Its antigen is as yet unknown. The CDR3 runs to 14 residues. V shed 6 bases, J shed 4 bases, and the junction held 4 bases outside the gene matches. Molecular barcoded adaptors covering alpha/delta and beta/gamma chains were used on approximately 400 ng RNA. Each CDR3 protein gets one entry after TCRdb re-called the reads with MiXCR. Of tens of thousands of distinct CDR3 sequences listed, about 19% were seen once; the top ten hold more than 13%. This sample is drawn from a study of read filtering for tumor transcriptome and immune sequencing. Study outcomes and limitations: Single-read clonotypes: around 81% of IR-seq clonotypes (roughly 3.5% of reads), about 75% of RNA-seq clonotypes (nearly 45% of reads).

This chain uses TRBV12-3 or TRBV12-4 with TRBJ1-3, with 9 positions matching TRBD1. Specimen: a population of CD138-negative cells sorted from bone marrow. This TCR was sampled from a donor aged 40 or older with multiple myeloma. Here the CDR3 DNA reads TGTGCCAGCAGAGAGACAGGGGGAGGAAACACCATATATTTT. This translates into CASRETGGGNTIYF.